This T cell receptor beta chain is from a study of resident and recirculating memory T cells in vitiligo. Clones were sequenced by immunoSEQ multiplex PCR, and TCRdb holds only the in-frame ones, with some missing. Of tens of thousands of clones listed, 90% to 95% are singletons. Germline lookup yields CDR1 SEHNR and CDR2 FQNEAQ (reference sequence). The CDR3 runs 16 residues. This chain joins TRBV7-9 and TRBJ1-3, with D tentatively TRBD1 (5 bases). Sequencing used blood. This receptor was identified in a male donor with vitiligo. The CDR3 bases are TGTGCACTCCTGGGGACTGGAAAAGACTCTGGAAACACCATATATTTT. Protein sequence: CALLGTGKDSGNTIYF.